The T cell receptor beta chain described here comes from a study of blood T cell repertoires in COVID-19. Clones were read by immunoSEQ multiplex PCR, and TCRdb kept only the in-frame ones, dropping some. In the table there are under 20,000 clones, roughly 80% of which are singletons. The receptor comes from a human donor in a cohort sampled during active COVID-19. The specimen sequenced was peripheral blood.

The CDR3 sequence: CASSYSRKGLAGGASTDTQYF. The CDR3, as DNA: TGTGCCAGCAGTTACTCGAGGAAGGGACTAGCGGGAGGCGCTAGCACAGATACGCAGTATTTT. V gene TRBV6-2 or TRBV6-3 combines with J gene TRBJ2-3, with 15 bases lining up with TRBD2. Trimming cost V 0 bases and J 0 bases; bases outside gene matches: 10. From germline, CDR1 is MNHEY and CDR2 SVGEGT. The CDR3 consists of 21 residues.